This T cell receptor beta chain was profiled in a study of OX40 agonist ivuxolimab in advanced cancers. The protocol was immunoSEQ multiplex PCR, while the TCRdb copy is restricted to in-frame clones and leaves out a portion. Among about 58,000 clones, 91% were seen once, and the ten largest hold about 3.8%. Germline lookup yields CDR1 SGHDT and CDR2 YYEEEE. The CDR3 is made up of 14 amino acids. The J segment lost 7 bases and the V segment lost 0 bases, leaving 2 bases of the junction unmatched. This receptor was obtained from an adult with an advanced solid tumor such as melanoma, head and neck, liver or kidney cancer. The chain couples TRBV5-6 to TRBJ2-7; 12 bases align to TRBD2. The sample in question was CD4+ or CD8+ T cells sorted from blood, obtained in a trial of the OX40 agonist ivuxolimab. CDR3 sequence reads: CASSLGLAGVEQYF. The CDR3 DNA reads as TGTGCCAGCAGCTTGGGACTAGCGGGAGTGGAGCAGTACTTC.